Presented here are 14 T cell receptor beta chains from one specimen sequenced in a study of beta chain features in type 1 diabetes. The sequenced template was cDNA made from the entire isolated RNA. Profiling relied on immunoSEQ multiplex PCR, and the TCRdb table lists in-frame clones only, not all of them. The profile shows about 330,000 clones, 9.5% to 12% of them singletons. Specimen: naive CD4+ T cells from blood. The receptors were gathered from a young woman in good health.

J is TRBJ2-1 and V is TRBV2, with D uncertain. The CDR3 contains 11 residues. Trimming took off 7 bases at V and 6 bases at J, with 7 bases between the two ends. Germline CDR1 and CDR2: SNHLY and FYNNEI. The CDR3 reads CASKARNEQFF. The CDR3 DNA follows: TGTGCCAGCAAAGCGCGCAATGAGCAGTTCTTC.

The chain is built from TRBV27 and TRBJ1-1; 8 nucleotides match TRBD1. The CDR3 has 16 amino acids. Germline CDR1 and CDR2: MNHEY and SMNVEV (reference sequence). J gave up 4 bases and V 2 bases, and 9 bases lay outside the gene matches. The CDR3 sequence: CASSLGGRGLGTEAFF. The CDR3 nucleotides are TGTGCCAGCAGTTTAGGTGGCAGGGGGCTTGGCACTGAAGCTTTCTTT.

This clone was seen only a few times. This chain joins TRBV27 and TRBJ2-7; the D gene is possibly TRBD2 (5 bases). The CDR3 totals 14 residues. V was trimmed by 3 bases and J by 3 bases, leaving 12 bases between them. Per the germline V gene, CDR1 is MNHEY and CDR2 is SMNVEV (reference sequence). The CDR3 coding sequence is TGTGCCAGCAGTTTGGGCCGAGGAGGCTACGAGCAGTACTTC. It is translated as CASSLGRGGYEQYF.

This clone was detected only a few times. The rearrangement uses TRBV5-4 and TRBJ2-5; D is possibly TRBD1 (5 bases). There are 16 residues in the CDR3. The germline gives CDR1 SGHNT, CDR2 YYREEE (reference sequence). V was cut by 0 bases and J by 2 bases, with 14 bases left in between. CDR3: CASSLAVLTEQETQYF. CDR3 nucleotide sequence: TGTGCCAGCAGCTTGGCCGTGTTGACAGAACAAGAGACCCAGTACTTC. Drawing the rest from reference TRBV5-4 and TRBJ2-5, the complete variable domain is ETGVTQSPTHLIKTRGQQVTLRCSSQSGHNTVSWYQQALGQGPQFIFQYYREEENGRGNFPPRFSGLQFPNYSSELNVNALELDDSALYLCASSLAVLTEQETQYFGPGTRLLVL.

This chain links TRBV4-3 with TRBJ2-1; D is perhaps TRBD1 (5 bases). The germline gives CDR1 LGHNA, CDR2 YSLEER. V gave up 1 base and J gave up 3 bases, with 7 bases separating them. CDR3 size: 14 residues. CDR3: CASSQGQGYNEQFF. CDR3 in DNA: TGCGCCAGCAGCCAAGGCCAGGGCTACAATGAGCAGTTCTTC.

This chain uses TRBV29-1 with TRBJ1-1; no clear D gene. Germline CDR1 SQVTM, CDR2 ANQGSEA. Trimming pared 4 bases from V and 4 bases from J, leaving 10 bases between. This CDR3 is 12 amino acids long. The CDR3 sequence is CSVGREFTEAFF. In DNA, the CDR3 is TGCAGCGTTGGTCGGGAGTTCACTGAAGCTTTCTTT. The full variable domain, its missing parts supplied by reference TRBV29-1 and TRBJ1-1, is SAVISQKPSRDICQRGTSLTIQCQVDSQVTMMFWYRQQPGQSLTLIATANQGSEATYESGFVIDKFPISRPNLTFSTLTVSNMSPEDSSIYLCSVGREFTEAFFGQGTRLTVV.

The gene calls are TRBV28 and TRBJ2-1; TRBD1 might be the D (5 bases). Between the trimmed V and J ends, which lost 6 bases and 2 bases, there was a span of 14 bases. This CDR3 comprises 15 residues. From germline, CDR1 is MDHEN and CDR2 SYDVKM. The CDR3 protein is CASSNNRQTYNEQFF. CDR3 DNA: TGTGCCAGCAGCAATAACCGACAGACCTACAATGAGCAGTTCTTC.

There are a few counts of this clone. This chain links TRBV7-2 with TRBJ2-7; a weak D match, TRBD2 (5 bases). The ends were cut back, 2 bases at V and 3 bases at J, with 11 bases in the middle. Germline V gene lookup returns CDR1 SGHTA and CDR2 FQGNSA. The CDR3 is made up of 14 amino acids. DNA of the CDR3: TGTGCCAGCAGCTTAAAGCGGTTAAGCTACGAGCAGTACTTC. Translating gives CASSLKRLSYEQYF.

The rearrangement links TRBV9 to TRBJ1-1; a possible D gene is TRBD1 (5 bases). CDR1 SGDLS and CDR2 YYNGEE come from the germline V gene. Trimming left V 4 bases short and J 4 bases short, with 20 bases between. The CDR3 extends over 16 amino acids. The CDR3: CASSLGIGRGFTEAFF. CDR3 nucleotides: TGTGCCAGCAGCCTCGGGATAGGCCGGGGGTTCACTGAAGCTTTCTTT. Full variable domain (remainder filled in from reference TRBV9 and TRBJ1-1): DSGVTQTPKHLITATGQRVTLRCSPRSGDLSVYWYQQSLDQGLQFLIQYYNGEERAKGNILERFSAQQFPDLHSELNLSSLELGDSALYFCASSLGIGRGFTEAFFGQGTRLTVV.

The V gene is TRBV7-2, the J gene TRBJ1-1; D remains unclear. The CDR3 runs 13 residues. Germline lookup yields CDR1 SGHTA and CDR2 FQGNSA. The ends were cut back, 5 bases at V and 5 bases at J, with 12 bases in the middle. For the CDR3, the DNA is TGTGCCAGCAGCCTACGAGCGGGGACTGAAGCTTTCTTT. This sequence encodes CASSLRAGTEAFF. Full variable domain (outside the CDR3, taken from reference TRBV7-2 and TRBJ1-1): GAGVSQSPSNKVTEKGKDVELRCDPISGHTALYWYRQSLGQGLEFLIYFQGNSAPDKSGLPSDRFSAERTGGSVSTLTIQRTQQEDSAVYLCASSLRAGTEAFFGQGTRLTVV.

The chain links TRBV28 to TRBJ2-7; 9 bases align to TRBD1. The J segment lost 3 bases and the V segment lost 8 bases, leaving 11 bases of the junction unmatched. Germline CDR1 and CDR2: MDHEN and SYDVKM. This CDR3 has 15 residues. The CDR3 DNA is TGTGCCAGCGGTACAGGGGGACAGGGCGACTACGAGCAGTACTTC. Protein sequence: CASGTGGQGDYEQYF.

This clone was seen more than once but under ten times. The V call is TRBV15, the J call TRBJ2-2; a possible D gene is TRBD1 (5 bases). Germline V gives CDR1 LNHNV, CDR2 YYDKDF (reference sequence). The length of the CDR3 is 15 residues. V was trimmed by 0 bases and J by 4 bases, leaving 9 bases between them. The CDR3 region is CATSRDQGSTGELFF. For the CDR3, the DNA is TGTGCCACCAGCAGAGATCAGGGTTCCACCGGGGAGCTGTTTTTT.

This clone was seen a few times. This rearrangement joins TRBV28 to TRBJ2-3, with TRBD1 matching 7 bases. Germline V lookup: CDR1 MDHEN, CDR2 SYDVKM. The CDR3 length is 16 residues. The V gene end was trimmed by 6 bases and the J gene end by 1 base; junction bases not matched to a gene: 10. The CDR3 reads CASSHPFQGGTDTQYF. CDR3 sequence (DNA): TGTGCCAGCAGCCATCCTTTCCAGGGGGGCACAGATACGCAGTATTTT.

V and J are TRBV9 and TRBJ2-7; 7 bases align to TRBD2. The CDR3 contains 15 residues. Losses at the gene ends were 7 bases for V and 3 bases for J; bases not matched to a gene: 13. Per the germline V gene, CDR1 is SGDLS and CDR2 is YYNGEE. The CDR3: CASSGGSRGDYEQYF. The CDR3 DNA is TGTGCCAGCTCGGGCGGGAGCCGGGGGGACTACGAGCAGTACTTC.